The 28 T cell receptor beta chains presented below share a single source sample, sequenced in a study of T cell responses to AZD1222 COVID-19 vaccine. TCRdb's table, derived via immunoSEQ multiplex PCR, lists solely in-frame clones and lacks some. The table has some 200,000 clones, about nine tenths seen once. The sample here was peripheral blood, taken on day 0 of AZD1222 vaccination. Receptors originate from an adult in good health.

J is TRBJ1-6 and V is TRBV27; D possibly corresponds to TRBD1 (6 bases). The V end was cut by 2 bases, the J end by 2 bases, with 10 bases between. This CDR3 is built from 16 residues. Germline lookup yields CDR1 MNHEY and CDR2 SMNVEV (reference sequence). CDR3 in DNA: TGTGCCAGCAGTTTAGAGGGGGACGCCTATAATTCACCCCTCCACTTT. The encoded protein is CASSLEGDAYNSPLHF.

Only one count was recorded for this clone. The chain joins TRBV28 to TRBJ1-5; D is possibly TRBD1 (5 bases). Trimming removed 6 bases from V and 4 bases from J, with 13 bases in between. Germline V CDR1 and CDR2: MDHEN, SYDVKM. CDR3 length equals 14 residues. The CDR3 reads CASSNRGSNQPQHF. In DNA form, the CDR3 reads TGTGCCAGCAGCAATAGGGGATCAAATCAGCCCCAGCATTTT.

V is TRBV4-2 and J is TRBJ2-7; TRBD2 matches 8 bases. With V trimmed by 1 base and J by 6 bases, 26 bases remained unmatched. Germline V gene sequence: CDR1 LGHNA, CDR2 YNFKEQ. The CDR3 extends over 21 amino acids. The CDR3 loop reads CASSQVRRVYRTGTSNSEQYF. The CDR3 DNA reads TGTGCCAGCAGCCAAGTTCGCCGGGTCTACAGAACCGGGACTAGTAATAGCGAGCAGTACTTC.

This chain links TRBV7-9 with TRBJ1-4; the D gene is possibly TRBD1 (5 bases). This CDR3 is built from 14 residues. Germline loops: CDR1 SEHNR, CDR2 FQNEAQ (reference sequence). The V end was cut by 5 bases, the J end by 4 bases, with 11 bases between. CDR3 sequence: CASSPQDYNEKLFF. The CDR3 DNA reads TGTGCCAGCAGCCCACAGGATTATAATGAAAAACTGTTTTTT.

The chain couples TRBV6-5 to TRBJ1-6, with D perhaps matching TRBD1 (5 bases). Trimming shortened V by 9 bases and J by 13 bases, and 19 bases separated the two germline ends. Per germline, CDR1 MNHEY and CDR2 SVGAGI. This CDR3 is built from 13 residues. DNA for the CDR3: TGTGCCAGTAGGTTGTTGGACACGAGCCCCCTCCACTTT. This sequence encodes CASRLLDTSPLHF.

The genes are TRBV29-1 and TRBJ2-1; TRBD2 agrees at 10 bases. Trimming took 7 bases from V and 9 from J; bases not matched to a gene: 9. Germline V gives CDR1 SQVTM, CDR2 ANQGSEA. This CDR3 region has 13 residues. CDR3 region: CSDYSGTSVEQFF. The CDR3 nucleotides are TGCAGCGACTATTCCGGGACTAGCGTTGAGCAGTTCTTC.

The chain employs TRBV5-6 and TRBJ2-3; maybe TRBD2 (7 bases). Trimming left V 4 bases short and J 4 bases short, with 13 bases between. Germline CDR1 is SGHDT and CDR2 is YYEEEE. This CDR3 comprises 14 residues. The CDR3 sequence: CASSRGAGADTQYF. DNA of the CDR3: TGTGCCAGCAGCAGGGGGGCGGGAGCAGATACGCAGTATTTT.

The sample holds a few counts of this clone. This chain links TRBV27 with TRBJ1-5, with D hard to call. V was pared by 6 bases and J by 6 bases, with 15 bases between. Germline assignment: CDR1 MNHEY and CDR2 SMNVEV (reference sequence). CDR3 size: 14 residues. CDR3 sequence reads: CASSPGPGLQPQHF. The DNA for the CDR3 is TGTGCCAGCAGCCCGGGTCCCGGCCTTCAGCCCCAGCATTTT.

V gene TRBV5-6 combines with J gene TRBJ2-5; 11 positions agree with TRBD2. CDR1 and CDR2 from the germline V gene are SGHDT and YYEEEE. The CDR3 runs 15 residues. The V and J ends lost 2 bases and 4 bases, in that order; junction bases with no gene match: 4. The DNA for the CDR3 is TGTGCCAGCAGCTTTAGCGGGGGGGCTGGAGAGACCCAGTACTTC. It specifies CASSFSGGAGETQYF. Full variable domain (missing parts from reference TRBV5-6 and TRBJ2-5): DAGVTQSPTHLIKTRGQQVTLRCSPKSGHDTVSWYQQALGQGPQFIFQYYEEEERQRGNFPDRFSGHQFPNYSSELNVNALLLGDSALYLCASSFSGGAGETQYFGPGTRLLVL.

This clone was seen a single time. The CDR3 DNA follows: TGTGCCAGCAGCTCCCAAGACAGAGCTGAAGCTTTCTTT. This gives the protein CASSSQDRAEAFF. The chain employs TRBV7-2 and TRBJ1-1; D may be TRBD1 (5 bases). V lost 4 bases and J 6 bases, leaving 12 bases between the germline ends. This CDR3 region has 13 residues. Germline CDR1 and CDR2: SGHTA and FQGNSA.

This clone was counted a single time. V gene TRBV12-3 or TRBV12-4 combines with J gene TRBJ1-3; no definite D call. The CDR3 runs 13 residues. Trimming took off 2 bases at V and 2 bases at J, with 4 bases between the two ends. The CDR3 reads CASSLSPGNTIYF. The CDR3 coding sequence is TGTGCCAGCAGTTTATCCCCTGGAAACACCATATATTTT.

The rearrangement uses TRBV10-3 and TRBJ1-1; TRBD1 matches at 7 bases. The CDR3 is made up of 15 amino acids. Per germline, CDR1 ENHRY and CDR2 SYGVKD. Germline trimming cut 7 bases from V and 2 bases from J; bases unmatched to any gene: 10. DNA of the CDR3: TGTGCCATCAAGCGAAGTGGGACAGACAACACTGAAGCTTTCTTT. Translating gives CAIKRSGTDNTEAFF.

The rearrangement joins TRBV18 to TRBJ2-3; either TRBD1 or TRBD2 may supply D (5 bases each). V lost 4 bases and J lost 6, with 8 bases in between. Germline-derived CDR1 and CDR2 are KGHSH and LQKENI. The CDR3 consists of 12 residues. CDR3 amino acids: CASSRWGDTQYF. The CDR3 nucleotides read TGTGCCAGCTCACGTTGGGGGGATACGCAGTATTTT.

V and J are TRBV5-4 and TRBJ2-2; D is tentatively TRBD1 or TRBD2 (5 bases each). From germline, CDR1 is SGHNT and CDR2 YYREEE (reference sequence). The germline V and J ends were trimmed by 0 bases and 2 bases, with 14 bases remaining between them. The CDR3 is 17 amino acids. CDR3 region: CASSLGGTLPNTGELFF. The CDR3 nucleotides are TGTGCCAGCAGCTTGGGGGGGACCTTACCTAACACCGGGGAGCTGTTTTTT.

The CDR3 loop reads CASSFDLAGGANTGELFF. CDR3 coding DNA: TGTGCCAGCAGCTTCGACCTAGCGGGGGGCGCGAACACCGGGGAGCTGTTTTTT. This chain joins TRBV7-6 and TRBJ2-2, with 11 bases matching TRBD2. CDR3 length: 18 residues. Trimming at V came to 3 bases and at J to 0 bases, leaving 6 bases not matched to a gene. The germline gives CDR1 SGHVS, CDR2 FNYEAQ.

CDR3 sequence: CASSLVATNTGELFF. The CDR3 region has the DNA TGTGCCAGCAGCTTAGTAGCGACGAACACCGGGGAGCTGTTTTTT. The rearrangement joins TRBV7-6 to TRBJ2-2, with D perhaps matching TRBD2 (5 bases). The CDR3 is 15 residues long. Germline V gene data show CDR1 as SGHVS and CDR2 as FNYEAQ. Trimming took 1 base from V and 0 from J, leaving 6 bases between them.

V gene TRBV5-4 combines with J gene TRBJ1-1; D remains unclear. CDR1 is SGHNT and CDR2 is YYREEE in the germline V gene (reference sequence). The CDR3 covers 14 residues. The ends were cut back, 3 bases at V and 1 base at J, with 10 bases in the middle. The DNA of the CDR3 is TGTGCCAGCAGCTGGAAAACGGCGAACACTGAAGCTTTCTTT. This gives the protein CASSWKTANTEAFF.

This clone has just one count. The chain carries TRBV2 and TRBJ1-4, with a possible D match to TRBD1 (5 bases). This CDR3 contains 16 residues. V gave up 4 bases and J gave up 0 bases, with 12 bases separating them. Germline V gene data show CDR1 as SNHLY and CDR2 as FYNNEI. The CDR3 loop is CASSAGMGATNEKLFF. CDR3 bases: TGTGCCAGCAGTGCGGGGATGGGGGCAACTAATGAAAAACTGTTTTTT.

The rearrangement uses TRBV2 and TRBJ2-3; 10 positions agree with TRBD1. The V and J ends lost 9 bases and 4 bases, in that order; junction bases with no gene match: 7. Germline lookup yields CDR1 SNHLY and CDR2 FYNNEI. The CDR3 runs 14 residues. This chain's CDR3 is CARRTGTGADTQYF. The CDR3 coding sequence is TGTGCCAGACGAACCGGGACAGGGGCAGATACGCAGTATTTT. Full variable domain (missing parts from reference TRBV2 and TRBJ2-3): EPEVTQTPSHQVTQMGQEVILRCVPISNHLYFYWYRQILGQKVEFLVSFYNNEISEKSEIFDDQFSVERPDGSNFTLKIRSTKLEDSAMYFCARRTGTGADTQYFGPGTRLTVL.

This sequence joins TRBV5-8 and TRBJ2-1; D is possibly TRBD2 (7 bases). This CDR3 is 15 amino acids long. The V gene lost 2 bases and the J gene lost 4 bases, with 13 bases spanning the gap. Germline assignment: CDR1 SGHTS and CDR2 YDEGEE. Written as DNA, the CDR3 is TGTGCCAGCAGCTTCGAGGGGGGGTTTTACAATGAGCAGTTCTTC. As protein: CASSFEGGFYNEQFF.

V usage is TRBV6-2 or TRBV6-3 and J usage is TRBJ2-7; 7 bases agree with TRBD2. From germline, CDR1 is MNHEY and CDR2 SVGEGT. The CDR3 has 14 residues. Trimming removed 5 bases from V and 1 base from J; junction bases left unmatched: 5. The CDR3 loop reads CASSRLASSYEQYF. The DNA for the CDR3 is TGTGCCAGCAGTCGACTAGCCTCTTCCTACGAGCAGTACTTC.

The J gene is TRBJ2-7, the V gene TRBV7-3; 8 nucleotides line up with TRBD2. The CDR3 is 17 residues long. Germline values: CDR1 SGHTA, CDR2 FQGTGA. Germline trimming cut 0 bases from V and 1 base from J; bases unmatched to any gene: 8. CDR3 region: CASSLTGRGGASYEQYF. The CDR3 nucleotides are TGTGCCAGCAGCTTAACCGGGAGGGGCGGGGCTTCCTACGAGCAGTACTTC.

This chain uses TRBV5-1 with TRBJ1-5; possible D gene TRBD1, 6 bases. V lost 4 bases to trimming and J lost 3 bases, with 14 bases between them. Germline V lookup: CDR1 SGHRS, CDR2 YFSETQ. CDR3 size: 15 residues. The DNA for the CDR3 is TGCGCCAGCAGCCCGGTGGGGGGGCTCAATCAGCCCCAGCATTTT. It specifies CASSPVGGLNQPQHF.

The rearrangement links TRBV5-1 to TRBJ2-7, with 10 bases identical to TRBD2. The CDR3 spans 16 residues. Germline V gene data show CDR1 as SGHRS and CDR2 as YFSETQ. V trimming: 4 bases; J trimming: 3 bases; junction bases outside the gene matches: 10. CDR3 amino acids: CASSPGSTSGYYEQYF. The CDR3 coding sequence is TGCGCCAGCAGCCCGGGCTCGACTAGCGGGTACTACGAGCAGTACTTC.

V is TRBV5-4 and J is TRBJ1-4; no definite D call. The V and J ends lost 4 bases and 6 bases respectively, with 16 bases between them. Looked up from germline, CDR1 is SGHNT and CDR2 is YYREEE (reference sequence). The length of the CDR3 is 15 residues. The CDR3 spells CASSLAFGTDEKLFF. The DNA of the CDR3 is TGTGCCAGCAGCCTTGCTTTCGGTACCGATGAAAAACTGTTTTTT.

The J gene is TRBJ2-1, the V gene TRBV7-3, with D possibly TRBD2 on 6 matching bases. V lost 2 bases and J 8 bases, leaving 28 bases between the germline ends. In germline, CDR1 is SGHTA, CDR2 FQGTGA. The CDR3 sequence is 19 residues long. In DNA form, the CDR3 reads TGTGCCAGCAGCTTATCTCCCGGGATTGAATACGGGAGTGGGGATGAGCAGTTCTTC. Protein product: CASSLSPGIEYGSGDEQFF.

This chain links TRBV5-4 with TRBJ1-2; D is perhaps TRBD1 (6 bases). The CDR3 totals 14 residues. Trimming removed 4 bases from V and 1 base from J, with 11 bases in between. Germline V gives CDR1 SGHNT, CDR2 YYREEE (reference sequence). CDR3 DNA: TGTGCCAGCAGCGTTGGACAGTTTAACTATGGCTACACCTTC. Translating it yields CASSVGQFNYGYTF. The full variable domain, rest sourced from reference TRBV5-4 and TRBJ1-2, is ETGVTQSPTHLIKTRGQQVTLRCSSQSGHNTVSWYQQALGQGPQFIFQYYREEENGRGNFPPRFSGLQFPNYSSELNVNALELDDSALYLCASSVGQFNYGYTFGSGTRLTVV.

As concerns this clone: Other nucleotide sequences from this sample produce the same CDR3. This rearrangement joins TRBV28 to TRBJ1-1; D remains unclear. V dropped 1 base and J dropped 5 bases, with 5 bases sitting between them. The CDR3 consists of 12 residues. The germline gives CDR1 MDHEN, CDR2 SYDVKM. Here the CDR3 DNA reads TGTGCCAGCAGTTTATTGGGAACTGAAGCTTTCTTT. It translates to CASSLLGTEAFF.